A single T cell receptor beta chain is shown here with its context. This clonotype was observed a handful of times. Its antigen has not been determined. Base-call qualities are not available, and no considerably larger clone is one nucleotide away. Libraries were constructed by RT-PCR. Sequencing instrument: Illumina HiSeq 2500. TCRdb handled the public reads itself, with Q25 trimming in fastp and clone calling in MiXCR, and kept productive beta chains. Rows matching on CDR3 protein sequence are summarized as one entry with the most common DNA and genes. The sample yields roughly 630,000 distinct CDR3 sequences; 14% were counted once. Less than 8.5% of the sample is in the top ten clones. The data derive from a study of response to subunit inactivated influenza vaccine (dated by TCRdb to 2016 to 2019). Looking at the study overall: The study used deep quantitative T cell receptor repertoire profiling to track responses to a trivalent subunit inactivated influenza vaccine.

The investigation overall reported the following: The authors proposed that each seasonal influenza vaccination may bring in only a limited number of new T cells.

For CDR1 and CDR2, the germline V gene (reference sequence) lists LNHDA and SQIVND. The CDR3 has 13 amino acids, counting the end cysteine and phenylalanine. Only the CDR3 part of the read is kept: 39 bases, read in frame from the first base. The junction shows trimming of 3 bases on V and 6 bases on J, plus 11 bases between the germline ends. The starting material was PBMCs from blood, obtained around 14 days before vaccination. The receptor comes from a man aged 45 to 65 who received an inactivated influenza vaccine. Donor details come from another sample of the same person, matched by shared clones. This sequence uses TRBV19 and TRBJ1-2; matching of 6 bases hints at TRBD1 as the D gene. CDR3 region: CASSMTQGNGYTF. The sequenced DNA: TGTGCCAGTAGTATGACGCAGGGGAATGGCTACACCTTC.